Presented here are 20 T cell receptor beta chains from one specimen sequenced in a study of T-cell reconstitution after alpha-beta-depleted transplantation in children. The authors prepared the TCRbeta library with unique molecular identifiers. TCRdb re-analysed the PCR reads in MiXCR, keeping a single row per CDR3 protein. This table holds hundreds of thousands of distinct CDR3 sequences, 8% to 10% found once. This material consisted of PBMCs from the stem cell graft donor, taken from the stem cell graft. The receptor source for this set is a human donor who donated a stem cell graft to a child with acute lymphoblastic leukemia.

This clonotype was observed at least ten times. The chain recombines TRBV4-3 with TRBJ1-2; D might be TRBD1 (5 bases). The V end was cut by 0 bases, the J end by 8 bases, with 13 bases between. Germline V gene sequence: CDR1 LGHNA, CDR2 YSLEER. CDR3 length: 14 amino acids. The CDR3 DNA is TGCGCCAGCAGCCAAGATGAAGGGGCGAGGGGCTACACCTTC. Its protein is CASSQDEGARGYTF.

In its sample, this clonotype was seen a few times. CDR3 DNA sequence: TGTGCCAGCAGCCTGAGAGGGACAGGGGCCCTATACTATGGCTACACCTTC. Translation: CASSLRGTGALYYGYTF. This chain uses TRBV27 with TRBJ1-2; TRBD1 aligns across 10 bases. J was trimmed by 3 bases and V by 6 bases; bases with no gene match: 13. The CDR3 consists of 17 residues. The germline gives CDR1 MNHEY, CDR2 SMNVEV (reference sequence).

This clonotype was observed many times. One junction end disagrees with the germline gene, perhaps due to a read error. CDR3 region: CAISGPYQETQYF. The CDR3, as DNA: TGTGCCATCAGTGGGCCATACCAGGAGACCCAGTACTTC. V gene TRBV10-3 combines with J gene TRBJ2-5; D remains unclear. From germline, CDR1 is ENHRY and CDR2 SYGVKD. CDR3 size: 13 residues.

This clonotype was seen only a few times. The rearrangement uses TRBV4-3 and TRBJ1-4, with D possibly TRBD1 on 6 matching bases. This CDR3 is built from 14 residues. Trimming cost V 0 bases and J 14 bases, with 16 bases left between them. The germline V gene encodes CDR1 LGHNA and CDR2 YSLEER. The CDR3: CASSQEWPRGALFF. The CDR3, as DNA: TGCGCCAGCAGCCAAGAGTGGCCGCGGGGGGCCCTGTTTTTT.

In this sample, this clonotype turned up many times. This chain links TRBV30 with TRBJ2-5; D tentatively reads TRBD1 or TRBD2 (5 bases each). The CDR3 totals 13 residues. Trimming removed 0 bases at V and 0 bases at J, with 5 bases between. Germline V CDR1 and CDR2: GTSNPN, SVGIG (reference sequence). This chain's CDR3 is CAWSVGHQETQYF. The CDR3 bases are TGTGCCTGGAGTGTGGGACACCAAGAGACCCAGTACTTC.

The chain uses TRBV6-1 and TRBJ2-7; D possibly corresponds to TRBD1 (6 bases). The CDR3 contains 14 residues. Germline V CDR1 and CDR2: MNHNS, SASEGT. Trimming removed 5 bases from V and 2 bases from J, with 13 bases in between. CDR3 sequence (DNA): TGTGCCAGCAGTCCCGACAGGTTAACCTACGAGCAGTACTTC. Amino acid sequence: CASSPDRLTYEQYF.

CDR3 sequence (DNA): TGTGCCAGTAGTAGGGGACAGGTTAAAACTGAAGCTTTCTTT. It encodes CASSRGQVKTEAFF. V usage is TRBV19 and J usage is TRBJ1-1, with 8 bases matching TRBD1. The germline gives CDR1 LNHDA, CDR2 SQIVND (reference sequence). Losses at the gene ends were 4 bases for V and 5 bases for J; bases not matched to a gene: 6. The CDR3 runs to 14 residues.

CDR3 sequence (DNA): TGTGCCAGCAGCTCCGGGACCCACGGGAGGGATCCGCAGTATTTT. It is translated as CASSSGTHGRDPQYF. The chain recombines TRBV5-6 with TRBJ2-3, with 8 bases that match TRBD2. Per germline, CDR1 SGHDT and CDR2 YYEEEE. This CDR3 comprises 15 residues. V gave up 3 bases and J gave up 10 bases; unmatched junction bases: 13.

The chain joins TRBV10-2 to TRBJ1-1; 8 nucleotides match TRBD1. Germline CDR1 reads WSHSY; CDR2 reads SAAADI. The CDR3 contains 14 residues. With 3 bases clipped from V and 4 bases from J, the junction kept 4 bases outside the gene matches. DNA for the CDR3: TGCGCCAGCAGTGAAATCGACAGGGGCACTGAAGCTTTCTTT. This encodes CASSEIDRGTEAFF.

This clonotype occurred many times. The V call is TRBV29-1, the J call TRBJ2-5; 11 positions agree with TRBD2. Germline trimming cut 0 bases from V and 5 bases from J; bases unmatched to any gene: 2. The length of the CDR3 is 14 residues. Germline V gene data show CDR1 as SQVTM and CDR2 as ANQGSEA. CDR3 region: CSVEDSGGAETQYF. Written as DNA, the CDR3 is TGCAGCGTTGAAGATAGCGGGGGGGCGGAGACCCAGTACTTC.

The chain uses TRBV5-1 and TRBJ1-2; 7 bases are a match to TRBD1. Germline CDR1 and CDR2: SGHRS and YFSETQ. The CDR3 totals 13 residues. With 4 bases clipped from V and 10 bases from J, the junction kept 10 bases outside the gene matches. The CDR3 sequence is CASSAPGQIFYTF. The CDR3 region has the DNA TGCGCCAGCAGCGCCCCGGGACAGATTTTCTACACCTTC. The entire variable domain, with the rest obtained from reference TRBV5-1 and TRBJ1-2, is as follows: KAGVTQTPRYLIKTRGQQVTLSCSPISGHRSVSWYQQTPGQGLQFLFEYFSETQRNKGNFPGRFSGRQFSNSRSEMNVSTLELGDSALYLCASSAPGQIFYTFGSGTRLTVV.

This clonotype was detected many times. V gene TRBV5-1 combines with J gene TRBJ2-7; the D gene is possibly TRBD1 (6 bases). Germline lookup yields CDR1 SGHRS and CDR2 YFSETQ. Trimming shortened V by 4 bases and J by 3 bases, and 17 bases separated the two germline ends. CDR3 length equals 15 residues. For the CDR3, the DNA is TGCGCCAGCAGCACAATGTCAGGGGAAGACTACGAGCAGTACTTC. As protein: CASSTMSGEDYEQYF.

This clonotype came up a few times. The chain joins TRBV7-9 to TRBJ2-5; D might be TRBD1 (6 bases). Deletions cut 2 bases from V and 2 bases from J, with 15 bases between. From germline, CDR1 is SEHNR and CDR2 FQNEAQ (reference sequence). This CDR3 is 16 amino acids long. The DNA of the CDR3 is TGTGCCAGCAGCTTACCATCCGGGACATCGCAAGAGACCCAGTACTTC. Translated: CASSLPSGTSQETQYF.

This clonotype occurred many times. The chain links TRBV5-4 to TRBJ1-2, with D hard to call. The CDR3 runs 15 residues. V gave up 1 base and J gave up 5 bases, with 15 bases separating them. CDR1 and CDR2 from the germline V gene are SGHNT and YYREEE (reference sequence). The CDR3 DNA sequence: TGTGCCAGCAGCTTGATTGGCGTGGGCGAATATGGCTACACCTTC. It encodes CASSLIGVGEYGYTF.

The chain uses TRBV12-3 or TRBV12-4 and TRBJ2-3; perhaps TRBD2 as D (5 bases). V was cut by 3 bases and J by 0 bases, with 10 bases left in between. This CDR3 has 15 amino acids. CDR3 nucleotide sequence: TGTGCCAGCAGTTTTGGGAGTTCTAGCACAGATACGCAGTATTTT. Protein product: CASSFGSSSTDTQYF.

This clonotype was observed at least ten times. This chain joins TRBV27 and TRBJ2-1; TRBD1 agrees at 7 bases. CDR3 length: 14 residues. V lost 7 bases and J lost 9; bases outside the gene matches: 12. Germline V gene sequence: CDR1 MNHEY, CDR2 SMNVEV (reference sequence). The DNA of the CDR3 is TGTGCCAGCACCCCCCGGTTAGGGGGCACTGAGCAGTTCTTC. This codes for CASTPRLGGTEQFF.

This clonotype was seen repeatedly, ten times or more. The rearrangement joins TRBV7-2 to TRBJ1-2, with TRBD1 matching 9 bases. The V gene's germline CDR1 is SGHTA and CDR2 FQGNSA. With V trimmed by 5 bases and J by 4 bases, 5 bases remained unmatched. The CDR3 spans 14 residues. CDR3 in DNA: TGTGCCAGCAGCCAAACAGGGGGCCCCTATGGCTACACCTTC. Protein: CASSQTGGPYGYTF.

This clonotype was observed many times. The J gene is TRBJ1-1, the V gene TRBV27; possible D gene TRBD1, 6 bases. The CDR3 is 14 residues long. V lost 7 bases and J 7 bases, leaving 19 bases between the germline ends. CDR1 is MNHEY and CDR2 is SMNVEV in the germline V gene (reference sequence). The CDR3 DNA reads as TGTGCCAGCAAGGGCAGGGGCCTCGGGTATGAAGCTTTCTTT. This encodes CASKGRGLGYEAFF.

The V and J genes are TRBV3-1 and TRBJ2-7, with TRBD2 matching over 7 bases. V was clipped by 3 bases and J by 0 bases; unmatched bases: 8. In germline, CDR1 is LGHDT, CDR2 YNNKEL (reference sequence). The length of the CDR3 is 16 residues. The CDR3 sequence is CASSHERLADSYEQYF. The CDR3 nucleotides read TGTGCCAGCAGCCATGAGCGCCTAGCGGACTCCTACGAGCAGTACTTC.

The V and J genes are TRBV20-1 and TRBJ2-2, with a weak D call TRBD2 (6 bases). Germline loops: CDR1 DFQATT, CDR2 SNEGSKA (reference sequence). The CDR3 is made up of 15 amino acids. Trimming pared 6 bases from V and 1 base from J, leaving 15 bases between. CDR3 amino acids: CSAPEAGRNTGELFF. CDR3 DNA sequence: TGCAGTGCCCCAGAGGCGGGGAGGAACACCGGGGAGCTGTTTTTT.